This T cell receptor (beta chain) was captured by sequencing in a study of cytomegalovirus exposure and HLA in healthy donors. PCR primers comprised 60 Vbeta and 13 Jbeta primers. Assay used: immunoSEQ multiplex PCR; TCRdb lists only in-frame clones, some missing. Among around 230,000 clones listed, about 80% were seen once. V was shortened by 7 bases and J by 4 bases, with 18 bases between the two germline ends. The CDR3 has 15 residues. The V gene's germline CDR1 is SNHLY and CDR2 FYNNEI. The V call is TRBV2, the J call TRBJ2-3; D may be TRBD2 (6 bases). The origin of this receptor is a middle-aged man in good health and CMV-seropositive. Sequenced: PBMCs. The CDR3 bases are TGTGCCAGCAAGCTCCTCAGCGGGCCTGCAGATACGCAGTATTTT. Protein sequence: CASKLLSGPADTQYF.